This is a list of T cell receptor beta chains from one sample in a study of T cell repertoires in cytomegalovirus infection. These TCRs are of unknown antigen specificity. In TCRdb, the reads were re-called with MiXCR into one record per CDR3 protein. The sample yields 650,000 to 850,000 distinct CDR3 sequences, 25% to 30% seen once. The sample consisted of cultured CD8+ T cells from PBMCs, taken from culture after CMV antigen stimulation. The receptors stem from a human donor in good health (CMV status not recorded). Some clones in this sample may be carry-over from other donors' samples. CDR3s include the opening cysteine and the closing phenylalanine or tryptophan. D genes are given only for firm matches. Some rows have no size entry. The others give once, few or many, or a class for an expanded clone.

clone_size | d_call | j_call | v_call | cdr3_length | cdr3_nt | cdr3_aa
once | NA | TRBJ2-2 | TRBV12-3/TRBV12-4 | 14 | TGTGCCAGCACCCCGTCGACACCTACCGGGGAGCTGTTTTTT | CASTPSTPTGELFF
NA | NA | TRBJ1-2 | TRBV14 | 14 | TGTGCCAGCAGCCAGCGGTCAGGGATCGCTGGCTACACCTTC | CASSQRSGIAGYTF
few | NA | TRBJ2-3 | TRBV7-8 | 15 | TGTGCCAGCAGCGCCCCGTCCGGGAACACAGATACGCAGTATTTT | CASSAPSGNTDTQYF
NA | NA | TRBJ2-2 | TRBV6-5 | 13 | TGTGCCAGCATTCGGGGGAGCACCGGGGAGCTGTTTTTT | CASIRGSTGELFF
NA | NA | TRBJ2-3 | TRBV6-2/TRBV6-3 | 15 | TGTGCCAGCAGTTACTGGGCTAGCTACACAGATACGCAGTATTTT | CASSYWASYTDTQYF
few | NA | TRBJ1-5 | TRBV6-5 | 13 | TGTGCCAGCAGTTACGGCATATATCAGCCCCAGCATTTT | CASSYGIYQPQHF
NA | TRBD2 | TRBJ2-1 | TRBV5-3 | 15 | TGTGCCAGCAGCTTGTCGGGGGGAACTGGCAATGAGCAGTTCTTC | CASSLSGGTGNEQFF
few | NA | TRBJ2-1 | TRBV19 | 13 | TGTGCCAGTAGTATAATGGGGGGCGGTGAGCAGTTCTTC | CASSIMGGGEQFF
NA | NA | TRBJ2-7 | TRBV5-6 | 12 | TGTGCCAGCAGCGACAGGGAGGTAGAGCAGTACTTC | CASSDREVEQYF
few | NA | TRBJ2-7 | TRBV7-6 | 13 | TGTGCCAGCAGCTTTACAGGGGAGGGCGAGCAGTACTTC | CASSFTGEGEQYF
NA | NA | TRBJ2-1 | TRBV13 | 15 | TGTGCCAGCAGCATAGTCCAGGGGAGATACAATGAGCAGTTCTTC | CASSIVQGRYNEQFF
few | TRBD1 | TRBJ1-5 | TRBV15 | 15 | TGTGCCACCAGCCCCGGACAGGGAATTGATCAGCCCCAGCATTTT | CATSPGQGIDQPQHF
few | TRBD1 | TRBJ2-7 | TRBV5-6 | 16 | TGTGCCAGCAGCTCCCGCCGGGACAGCCTTTCCTACGAGCAGTACTTC | CASSSRRDSLSYEQYF
NA | NA | TRBJ1-2 | TRBV11-2 | 16 | TGTGCCAGCAGCGGCTGGGGTGCACTCGGGCTGTATGGCTACACCTTC | CASSGWGALGLYGYTF
few | NA | TRBJ1-4 | TRBV4-1 | 15 | TGCGCCAGCAGCCAAGTTGCAGCACCGACCGAAAAACTGTTTTTT | CASSQVAAPTEKLFF
few | TRBD1 | TRBJ2-3 | TRBV6-5 | 14 | TGTGCCAGACCTCCGGGACAGGGATTAGATACGCAGTATTTT | CARPPGQGLDTQYF